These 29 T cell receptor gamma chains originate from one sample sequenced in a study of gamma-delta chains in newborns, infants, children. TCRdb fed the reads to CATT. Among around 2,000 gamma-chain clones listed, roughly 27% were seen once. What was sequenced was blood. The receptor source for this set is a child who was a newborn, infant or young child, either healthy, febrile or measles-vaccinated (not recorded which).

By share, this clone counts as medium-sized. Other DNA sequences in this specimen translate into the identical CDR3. The CDR3 region is CALWETQELGKKIKVF. The DNA of the CDR3 is TGTGCCTTGTGGGAGACCCAAGAGTTGGGCAAAAAAATCAAGGTATTT. The J gene is TRGJP, the V gene TRGV9. Per germline, CDR1 GITISATS and CDR2 ISYDGTV (reference sequence). The junction had 3 bases not matched to a gene; V was cut back by 3 bases and J by 4 bases. The CDR3 is 16 residues long.

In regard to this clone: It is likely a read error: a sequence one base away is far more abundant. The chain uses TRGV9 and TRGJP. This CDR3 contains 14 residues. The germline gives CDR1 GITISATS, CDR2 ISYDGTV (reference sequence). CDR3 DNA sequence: TGTGCCTTGTGGGAGGTGTTGGGCAAAAGAATCAAGGTATTT. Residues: CALWEVLGKRIKVF.

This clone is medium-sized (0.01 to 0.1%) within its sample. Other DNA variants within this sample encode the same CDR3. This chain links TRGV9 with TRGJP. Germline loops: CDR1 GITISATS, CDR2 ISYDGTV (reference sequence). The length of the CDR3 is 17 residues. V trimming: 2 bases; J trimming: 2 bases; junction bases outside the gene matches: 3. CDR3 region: CALWEGRQELGKKIKVF. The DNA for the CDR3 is TGTGCCTTGTGGGAGGGCCGGCAAGAGTTGGGCAAAAAAATCAAGGTATTT.

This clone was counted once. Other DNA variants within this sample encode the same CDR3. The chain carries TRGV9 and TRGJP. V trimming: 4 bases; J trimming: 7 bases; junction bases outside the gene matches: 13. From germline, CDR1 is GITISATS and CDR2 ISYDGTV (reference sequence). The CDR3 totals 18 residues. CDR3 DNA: TGTGCCTTGTGGGAAAAAGACCTGCAGGAGTTGGGCAAAAAAATCAAGGTATTT. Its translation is CALWEKDLQELGKKIKVF.

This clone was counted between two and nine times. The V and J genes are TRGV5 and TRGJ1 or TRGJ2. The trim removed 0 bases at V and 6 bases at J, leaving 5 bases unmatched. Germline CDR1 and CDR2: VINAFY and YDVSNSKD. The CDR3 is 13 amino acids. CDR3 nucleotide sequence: TGTGCCACCTGGGACAGGCCGATTTATAAGAAACTCTTT. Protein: CATWDRPIYKKLF.

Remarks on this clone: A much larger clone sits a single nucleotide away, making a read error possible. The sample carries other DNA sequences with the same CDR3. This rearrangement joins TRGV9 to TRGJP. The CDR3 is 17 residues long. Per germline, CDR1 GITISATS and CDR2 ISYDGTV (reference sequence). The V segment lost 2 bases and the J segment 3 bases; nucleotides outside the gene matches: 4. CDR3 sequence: CALWEASQELGKKIKVF. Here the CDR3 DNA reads TGTGCCTTGTGGGAGGCGTCGCAAGAGTTGGGCAAAAAAATCAAGGTATTT.

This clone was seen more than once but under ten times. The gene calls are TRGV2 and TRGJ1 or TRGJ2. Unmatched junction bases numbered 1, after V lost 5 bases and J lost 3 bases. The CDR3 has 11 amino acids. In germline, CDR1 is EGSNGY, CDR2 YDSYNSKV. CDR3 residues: CATWVYYKKLF. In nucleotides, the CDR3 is TGTGCCACCTGGGTTTATTATAAGAAACTCTTT.

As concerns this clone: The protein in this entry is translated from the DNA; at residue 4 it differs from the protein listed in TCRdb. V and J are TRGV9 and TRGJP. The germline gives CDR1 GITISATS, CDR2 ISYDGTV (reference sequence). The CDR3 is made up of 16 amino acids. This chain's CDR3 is CALREIPELGKKIKVF. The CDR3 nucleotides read TGTGCCTTGCGGGAGATACCAGAGTTGGGCAAAAAAATCAAGGTATTT.

The CDR3 DNA reads as TGTGCCACCTGGGACGGGCGGAGGAAACTCTTT. Protein product: CATWDGRRKLF. The chain carries TRGV2 and TRGJ1 or TRGJ2. The V gene's germline CDR1 is EGSNGY and CDR2 YDSYNSKV. The CDR3 runs 11 residues. The junction had 5 bases not matched to a gene; V was cut back by 0 bases and J by 12 bases.

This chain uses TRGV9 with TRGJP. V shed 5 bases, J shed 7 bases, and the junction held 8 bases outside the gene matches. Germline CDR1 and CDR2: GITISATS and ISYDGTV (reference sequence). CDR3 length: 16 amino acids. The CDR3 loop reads CALWVRGELGKKIKVF. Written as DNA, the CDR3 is TGTGCCTTGTGGGTCCGTGGGGAGTTGGGCAAAAAAATCAAGGTATTT.

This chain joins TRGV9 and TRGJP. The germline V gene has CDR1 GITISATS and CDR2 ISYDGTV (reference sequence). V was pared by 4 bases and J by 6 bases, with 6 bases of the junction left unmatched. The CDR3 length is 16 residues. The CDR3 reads CALWDRVELGKKIKVF. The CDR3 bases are TGTGCCTTGTGGGACAGGGTAGAGTTGGGCAAAAAAATCAAGGTATTT.

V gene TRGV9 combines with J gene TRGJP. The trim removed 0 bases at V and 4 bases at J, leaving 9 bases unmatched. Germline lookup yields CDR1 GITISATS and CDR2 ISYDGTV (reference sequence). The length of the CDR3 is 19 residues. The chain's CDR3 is CALWEVQAPQELGKKIKVF. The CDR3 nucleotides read TGTGCCTTGTGGGAGGTGCAAGCACCTCAAGAGTTGGGCAAAAAAATCAAGGTATTT.

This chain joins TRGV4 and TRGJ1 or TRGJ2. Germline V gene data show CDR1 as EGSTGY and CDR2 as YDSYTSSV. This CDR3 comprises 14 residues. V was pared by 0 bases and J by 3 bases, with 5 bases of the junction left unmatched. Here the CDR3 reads CATWDGVSYYKKLF. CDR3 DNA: TGTGCCACCTGGGATGGGGTTAGTTATTATAAGAAACTCTTT.

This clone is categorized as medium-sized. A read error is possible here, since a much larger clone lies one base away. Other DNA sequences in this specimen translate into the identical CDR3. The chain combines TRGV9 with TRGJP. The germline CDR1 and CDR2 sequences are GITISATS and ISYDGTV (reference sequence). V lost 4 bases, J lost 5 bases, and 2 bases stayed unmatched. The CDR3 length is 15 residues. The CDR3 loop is CALWDEELGKKIKVF. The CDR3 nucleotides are TGTGCCTTGTGGGATGAAGAGTTGGGCAAAAAAATCAAGGTATTT.

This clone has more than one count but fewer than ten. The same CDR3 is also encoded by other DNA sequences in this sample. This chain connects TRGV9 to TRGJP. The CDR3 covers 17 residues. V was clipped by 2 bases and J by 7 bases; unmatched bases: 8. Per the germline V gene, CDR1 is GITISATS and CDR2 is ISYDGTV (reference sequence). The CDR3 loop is CALWEGPRELGKKIKVF. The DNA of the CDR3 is TGTGCCTTGTGGGAGGGACCGCGGGAGTTGGGCAAAAAAATCAAGGTATTT.

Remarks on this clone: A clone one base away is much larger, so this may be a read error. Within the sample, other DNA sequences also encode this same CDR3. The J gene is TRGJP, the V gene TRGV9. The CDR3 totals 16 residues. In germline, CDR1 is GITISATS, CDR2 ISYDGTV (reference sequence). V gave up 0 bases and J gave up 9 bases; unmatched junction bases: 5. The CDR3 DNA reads TGTGCCTTGTGGGAGGTGAGGGTGTTGGGCAAAAAAATCAAGGTATTT. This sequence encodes CALWEVRVLGKKIKVF.

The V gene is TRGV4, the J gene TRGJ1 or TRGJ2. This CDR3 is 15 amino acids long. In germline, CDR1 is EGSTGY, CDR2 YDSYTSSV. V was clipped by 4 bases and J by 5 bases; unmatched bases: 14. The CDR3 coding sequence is TGTGCCACCTGGGAAAAGGGGGGACGGCATTATAAGAAACTCTTT. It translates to CATWEKGGRHYKKLF.

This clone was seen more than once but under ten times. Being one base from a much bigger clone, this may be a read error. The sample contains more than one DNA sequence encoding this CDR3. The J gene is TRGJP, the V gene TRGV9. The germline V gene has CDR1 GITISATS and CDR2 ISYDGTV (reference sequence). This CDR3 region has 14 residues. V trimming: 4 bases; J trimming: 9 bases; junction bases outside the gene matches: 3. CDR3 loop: CALWEGLGKKIKVF. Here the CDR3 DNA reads TGTGCCTTGTGGGAAGGGTTGGGCAAAAAAATCAAGGTATTT.

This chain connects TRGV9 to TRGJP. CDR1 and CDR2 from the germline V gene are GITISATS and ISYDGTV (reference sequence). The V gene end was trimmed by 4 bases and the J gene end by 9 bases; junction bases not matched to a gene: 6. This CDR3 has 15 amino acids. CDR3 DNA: TGTGCCTTGTGGGACCTAGGGTTGGGCAAAAAAATCAAGGTATTT. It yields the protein CALWDLGLGKKIKVF.

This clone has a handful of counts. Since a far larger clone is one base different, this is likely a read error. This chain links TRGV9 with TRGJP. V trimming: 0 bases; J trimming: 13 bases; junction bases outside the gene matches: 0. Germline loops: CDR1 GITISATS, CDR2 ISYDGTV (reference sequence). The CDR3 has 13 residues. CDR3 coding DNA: TGTGCCTTGTGGGAGGTGGGCAAAAAAATCAAGGTATTT. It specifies CALWEVGKKIKVF.

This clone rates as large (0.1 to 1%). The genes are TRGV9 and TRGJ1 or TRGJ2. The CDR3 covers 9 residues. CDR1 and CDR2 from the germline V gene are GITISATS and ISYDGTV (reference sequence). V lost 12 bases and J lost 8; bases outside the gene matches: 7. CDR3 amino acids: CARFDKKLF. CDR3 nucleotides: TGTGCCCGATTTGATAAGAAACTCTTT.

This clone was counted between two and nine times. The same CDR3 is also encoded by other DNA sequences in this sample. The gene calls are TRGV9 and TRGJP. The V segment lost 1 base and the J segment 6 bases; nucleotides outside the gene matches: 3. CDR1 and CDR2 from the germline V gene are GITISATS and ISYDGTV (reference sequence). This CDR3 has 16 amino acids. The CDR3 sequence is CALWEVLELGKKIKVF. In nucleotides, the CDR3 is TGTGCCTTGTGGGAGGTATTAGAGTTGGGCAAAAAAATCAAGGTATTT.

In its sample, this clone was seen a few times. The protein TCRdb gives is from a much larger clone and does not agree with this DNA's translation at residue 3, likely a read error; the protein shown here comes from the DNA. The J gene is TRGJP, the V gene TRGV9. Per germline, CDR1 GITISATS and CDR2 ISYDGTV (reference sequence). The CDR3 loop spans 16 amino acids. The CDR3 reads CASWEVLELGKKIKVF. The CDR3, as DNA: TGTGCCTCGTGGGAGGTGCTGGAGTTGGGCAAAAAAATCAAGGTATTT.

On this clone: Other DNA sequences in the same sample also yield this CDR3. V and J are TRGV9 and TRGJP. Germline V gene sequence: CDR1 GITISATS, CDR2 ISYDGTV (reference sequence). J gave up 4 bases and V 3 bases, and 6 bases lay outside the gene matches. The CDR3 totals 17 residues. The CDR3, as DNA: TGTGCCTTGTGGGAGAGGCCCCAAGAGTTGGGCAAAAAAATCAAGGTATTT. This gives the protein CALWERPQELGKKIKVF.

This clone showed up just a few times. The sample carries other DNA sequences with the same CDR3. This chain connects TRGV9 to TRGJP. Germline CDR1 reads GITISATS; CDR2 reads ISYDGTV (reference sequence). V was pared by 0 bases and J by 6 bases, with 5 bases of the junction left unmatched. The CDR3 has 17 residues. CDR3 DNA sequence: TGTGCCTTGTGGGAGGTGCGCCGAGAGTTGGGCAAAAAAATCAAGGTATTT. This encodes CALWEVRRELGKKIKVF.

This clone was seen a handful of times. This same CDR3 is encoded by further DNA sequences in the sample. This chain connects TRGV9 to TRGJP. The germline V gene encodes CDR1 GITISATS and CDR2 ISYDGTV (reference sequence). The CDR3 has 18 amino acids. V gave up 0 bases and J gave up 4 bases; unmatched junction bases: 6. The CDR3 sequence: CALWEVRHQELGKKIKVF. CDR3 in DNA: TGTGCCTTGTGGGAGGTGCGGCACCAAGAGTTGGGCAAAAAAATCAAGGTATTT.

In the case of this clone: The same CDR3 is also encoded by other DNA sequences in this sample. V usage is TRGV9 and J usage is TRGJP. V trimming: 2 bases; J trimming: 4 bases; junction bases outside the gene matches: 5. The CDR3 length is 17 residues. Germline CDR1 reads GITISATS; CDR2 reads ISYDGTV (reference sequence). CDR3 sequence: CALWEAPQELGKKIKVF. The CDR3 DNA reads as TGTGCCTTGTGGGAGGCCCCTCAAGAGTTGGGCAAAAAAATCAAGGTATTT.

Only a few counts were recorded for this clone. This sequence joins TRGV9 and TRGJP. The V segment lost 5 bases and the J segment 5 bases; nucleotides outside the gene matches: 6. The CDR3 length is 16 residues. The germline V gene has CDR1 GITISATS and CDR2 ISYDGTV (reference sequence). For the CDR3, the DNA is TGTGCCTTGTGGGGGCACAAAGAGTTGGGCAAAAAAATCAAGGTATTT. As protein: CALWGHKELGKKIKVF.

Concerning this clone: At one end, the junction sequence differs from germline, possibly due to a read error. Here the CDR3 reads CAAWDRRHYKKLF. CDR3 coding DNA: TGTGCCGCCTGGGACAGGAGGCATTATAAGAAACTCTTT. The V and J genes are TRGV3 and TRGJ1 or TRGJ2. The germline CDR1 and CDR2 sequences are VTNTFY and YDVSTARD (reference sequence). This CDR3 has 13 residues.